Sequencing of this T cell receptor (beta chain) was carried out in a study of tumor-infiltrating lymphocytes in primary liver carcinoma (dated by TCRdb to 2016 to 2017). In terms of the full investigation: A few patients with histopathologically diagnosed primary liver carcinoma underwent surgical resection in China between late 2015 and March 2016. The five patients, three men and two women aged 30 to 69 years, had hepatocellular carcinoma (four) or combined HCC and intrahepatic cholangiocarcinoma (one). The five patients had tumors of stage T1-T3 N0M0, with maximum diameters ranging from roughly 4 to 11 cm. Each sample produced about 3.5 to 7.13 million productive TCRbeta reads, and read depth showed no significant difference between tissue types. For each liver tumor, the study sampled five regions along with adjacent normal tissue and blood, and applied TCRbeta repertoire sequencing, expression microarrays and whole-exome sequencing. A total of some 35 specimens from 5 patients went through TCRbeta repertoire sequencing, namely 25 tumor regions, 5 adjacent noncancerous liver tissues and 5 peripheral blood samples. Technical replicate repertoires showed high reproducibility, with mean shared-clone rates near 0.89 and correlation coefficients above 0.95.

A constant-region primer and ProtoScript II reverse transcriptase were used to reverse-transcribe TCRbeta-specific cDNA from around 530 ng total RNA. Construction of the TCRbeta libraries relied on three nested rounds of multiplex PCR, following a slightly modified ARM-PCR procedure. Multiplex TRBV1-TRBV30 forward primers and a Cbeta reverse primer were used in the first two PCR rounds, each of which was run for 9 to 11 cycles. A final 25-cycle PCR with Deep VentR polymerase added sample barcodes and Illumina adapters. Before sequencing, amplicons of 200-500 bp were purified from gel using a QIAquick gel extraction kit. TCRbeta amplicons were sequenced on an Illumina HiSeq 2500 with 250-bp paired-end reads. The paper's processing steps were these. Reads were quality-trimmed with Trimmomatic v0.33, and paired reads were merged with FLASH v1.2.11 to recover full CDR3 sequences. MiGEC v1.2.1b assigned V, D and J germline segments to the rearranged TCRbeta sequences. Clonotype statistics and Shannon-Wiener diversity indices were calculated with VDJtools v1.0.0. To cut down on sampling bias, every analysis after diversity analysis relied on just the 250 most abundant clonotypes from each sample. Using fastp trimming at Q25 and MiXCR clonotype assembly, TCRdb reanalyzed the public sequencing data and kept in-frame beta chains. Each CDR3 protein appears once, grouped with its most common genes and DNA. TCRdb's processing, not the authors' own work, is the source of the V and J calls. The sample table lists 300,000 to 350,000 distinct CDR3 sequences, almost 60% of them with a count of one. The top ten hold over 15% of the sample.

RNA from unsorted whole blood was extracted with TRIzol reagent, and germline DNA was obtained with the DNeasy Blood & Tissue kit. Patients had chronic HBV infection and were treatment-naive at sampling. Before surgery, 3.5 to 4 milliliters of peripheral blood were drawn into K2EDTA tubes. Regarding this clonotype: The antigen it binds to is not known. The input lacks base qualities; no much larger clone sits a single base away.

Here is what the overall study found, with its caveats: Because only the TCR beta chain was sequenced and unpaired alpha chains were not captured, true repertoire diversity is likely underestimated. Since the samples were bulk and unsorted, there was no way to compare CD4+ and CD8+ T cell repertoires. Repertoire overlap was higher between tumor regions (mean around 36%) than tumor-adjacent (17%) or tumor-blood (approximately 14%) pairs, consistent with antigen-driven expansion. Only a few patients were included in the study, and the authors note that the findings should be validated in a larger study. A significantly larger repertoire fraction was made up by the top 250 clones in tumors than in blood (p = 0.039).

Spanning cysteine to phenylalanine, the CDR3 consists of 14 amino acids. The entry retains the CDR3 DNA only, 42 bases that are in frame from base 1. CDR1 and CDR2 were assigned from the germline V gene as MDHEN and SYDVKM. V drops 3 bases and J drops 2 bases, leaving 9 bases in between. Sample: peripheral blood. The clonotype was recovered from a woman in her 30s with primary liver carcinoma and hepatitis B virus infection. The rearranged chain carries TRBV28 and TRBJ2-3, with the D call perhaps TRBD1 or TRBD2, each one matching 5 bases. The CDR3 reads CASSLGTNTDTQYF. The sequence in DNA is TGTGCCAGCAGTTTGGGGACCAACACAGATACGCAGTATTTT. Extended through the reference TRBV28 and TRBJ2-3 proteins, this CDR3 yields the full variable domain: DVKVTQSSRYLVKRTGEKVFLECVQDMDHENMFWYRQDPGLGLRLIYFSYDVKMKEKGDIPEGYSVSREKKERFSLILESASTNQTSMYLCASSLGTNTDTQYFGPGTRLTVL.